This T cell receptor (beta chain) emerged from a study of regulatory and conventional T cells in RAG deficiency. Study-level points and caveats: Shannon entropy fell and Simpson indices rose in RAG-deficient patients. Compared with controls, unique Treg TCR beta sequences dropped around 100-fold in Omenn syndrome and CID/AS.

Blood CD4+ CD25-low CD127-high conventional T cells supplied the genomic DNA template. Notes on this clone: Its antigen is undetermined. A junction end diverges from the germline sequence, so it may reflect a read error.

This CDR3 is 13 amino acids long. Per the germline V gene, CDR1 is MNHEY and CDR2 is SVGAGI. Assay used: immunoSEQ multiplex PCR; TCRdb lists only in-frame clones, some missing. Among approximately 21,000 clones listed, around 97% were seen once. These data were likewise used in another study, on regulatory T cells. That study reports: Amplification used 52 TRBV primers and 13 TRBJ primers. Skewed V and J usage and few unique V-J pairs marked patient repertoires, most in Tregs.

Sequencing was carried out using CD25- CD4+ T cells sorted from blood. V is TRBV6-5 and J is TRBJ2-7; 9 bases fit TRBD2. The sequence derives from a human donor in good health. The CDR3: CASSYGRASGVSF. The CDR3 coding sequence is TGTGCCAGCAGTTACGGTCGGGCTAGCGGGGTGTCCTTC.